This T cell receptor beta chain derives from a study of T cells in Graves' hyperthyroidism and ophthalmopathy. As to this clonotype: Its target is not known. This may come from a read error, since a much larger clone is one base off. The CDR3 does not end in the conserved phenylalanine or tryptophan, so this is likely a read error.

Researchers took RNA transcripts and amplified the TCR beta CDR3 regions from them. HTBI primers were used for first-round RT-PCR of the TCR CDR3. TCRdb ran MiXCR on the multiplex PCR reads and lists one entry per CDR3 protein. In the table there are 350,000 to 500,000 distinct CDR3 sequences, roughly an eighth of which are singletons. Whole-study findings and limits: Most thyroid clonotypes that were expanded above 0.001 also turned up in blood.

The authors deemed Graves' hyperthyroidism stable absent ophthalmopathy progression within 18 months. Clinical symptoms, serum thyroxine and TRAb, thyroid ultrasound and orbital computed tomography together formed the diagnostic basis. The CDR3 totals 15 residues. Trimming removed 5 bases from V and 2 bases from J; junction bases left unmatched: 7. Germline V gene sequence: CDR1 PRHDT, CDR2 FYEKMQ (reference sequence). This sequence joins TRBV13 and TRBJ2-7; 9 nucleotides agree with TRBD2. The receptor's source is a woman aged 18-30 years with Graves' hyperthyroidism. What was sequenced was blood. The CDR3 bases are TGTGCCAGCAGCGACCGGACTAGCGCACCCTACGAGCAGTACCTC. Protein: CASSDRTSAPYEQYL.